This is a list of T cell receptor beta chains from one sample in a study of CD8 T cells in ankylosing spondylitis. TCRdb re-called the 5' RACE reads through MiXCR, storing one row per CDR3 protein. The table includes 500,000 to 650,000 distinct CDR3 sequences, over 4% detected once. Sequencing used blood, either unsorted or a sorted T cell fraction (not recorded which). These receptors were obtained from a male donor with ankylosing spondylitis. CDR3s include the opening cysteine and the closing phenylalanine or tryptophan. The D gene is left open where the match is weak. A clone size is listed for some rows: how often the clone was seen (once, few, many), or a class if it is expanded.

d_gene,len,v_gene,j_gene,abundance,CDR3aa,CDR3nt
.,15,TRBV4-3,TRBJ2-4,few,CASSQDRGEKNIQYF,TGCGCCAGCAGCCAAGATCGGGGAGAGAAAAACATTCAGTACTTC
.,13,TRBV6-2/TRBV6-3,TRBJ2-3,.,CASSRGTTDTQYF,TGTGCCAGCAGTCGTGGGACCACAGATACGCAGTATTTT
TRBD1,18,TRBV29-1,TRBJ1-2,many,CSVESYLPPRAGGFGYTF,TGCAGCGTTGAATCCTACCTTCCCCCGAGGGCAGGGGGCTTTGGCTACACCTTC
.,14,TRBV15,TRBJ2-1,many,CATRAQAAYNEQFF,TGTGCCACCAGGGCTCAGGCGGCATACAATGAGCAGTTCTTC
.,14,TRBV7-2,TRBJ2-2,many,CASSYRAGTGELFF,TGTGCCAGCAGCTACAGGGCGGGCACCGGGGAGCTGTTTTTT
TRBD2,15,TRBV29-1,TRBJ2-7,many,CSVGGLAGASDEQYF,TGCAGCGTTGGGGGTCTAGCGGGAGCCTCAGACGAGCAGTACTTC
TRBD2,14,TRBV27,TRBJ2-7,many,CASSARGGSYEQYF,TGTGCCAGCAGTGCCCGCGGGGGCTCCTACGAGCAGTACTTC
TRBD2,14,TRBV4-1,TRBJ2-1,few,CASSLGTSGDEQFF,TGCGCCAGCAGCCTCGGGACTAGCGGGGATGAGCAGTTCTTC
.,14,TRBV7-9,TRBJ1-2,.,CASSLGQRQYGYTF,TGTGCCAGCAGCTTAGGACAGAGGCAGTATGGCTACACCTTC
.,14,TRBV5-1,TRBJ2-3,many,CASSLAGFADTQYF,TGCGCCAGCAGCTTGGCAGGCTTCGCAGATACGCAGTATTTT
.,11,TRBV6-2/TRBV6-3,TRBJ2-2,many,CASMYTGELFF,TGTGCCAGCATGTACACCGGGGAGCTGTTTTTT
.,13,TRBV5-1,TRBJ2-5,few,CASSSGPLETQYF,TGCGCCAGCAGCTCGGGACCTCTAGAGACCCAGTACTTC
.,14,TRBV7-8,TRBJ2-2,many,CASSLGANTGELFF,TGTGCCAGCAGCCTGGGCGCGAACACCGGGGAGCTGTTTTTT
TRBD2,15,TRBV28,TRBJ2-3,many,CASSLLAGGKDTQYF,TGTGCCAGCAGTTTACTGGCGGGAGGAAAAGATACGCAGTATTTT
TRBD2,16,TRBV2,TRBJ2-1,.,CASSLLAGEGYNEQFF,TGTGCCAGCAGTCTACTAGCGGGAGAAGGCTACAATGAGCAGTTCTTC
.,14,TRBV11-2,TRBJ2-6,many,CASSLEAGANVLTF,TGTGCCAGCAGCTTAGAAGCTGGGGCCAACGTCCTGACTTTC
TRBD1,18,TRBV3-1,TRBJ2-3,.,CASSRDRGILASTDTQYF,TGTGCCAGCAGCCGGGACAGGGGGATCCTAGCAAGCACAGATACGCAGTATTTT
.,16,TRBV6-2/TRBV6-3,TRBJ1-5,many,CASSYSIGQGTQPQHF,TGTGCCAGCAGTTACTCGATCGGGCAGGGGACTCAGCCCCAGCATTTT
.,15,TRBV20-1,TRBJ1-4,.,CSAGSSQGTNEKLFF,TGCAGTGCCGGCTCCTCACAGGGAACTAATGAAAAACTGTTTTTT
.,13,TRBV10-3,TRBJ2-7,many,CAISEGSAYEQYF,TGTGCCATCAGTGAAGGGTCTGCCTACGAGCAGTACTTC
.,15,TRBV9,TRBJ2-7,many,CASSVQPGHPYEQYF,TGTGCCAGCAGCGTGCAACCGGGACACCCCTACGAGCAGTACTTC
TRBD2,14,TRBV5-1,TRBJ2-1,many,CASSLALAGDEQFF,TGCGCCAGCAGCTTGGCGTTAGCGGGAGATGAGCAGTTCTTC
.,16,TRBV20-1,TRBJ2-7,.,CSARELWGRGLREQYF,TGCAGTGCTAGAGAATTATGGGGCAGGGGACTGAGGGAGCAGTACTTC
TRBD1,15,TRBV11-2,TRBJ2-1,few,CASSQYRGTYNEQFF,TGTGCCAGCAGCCAGTACAGGGGGACCTACAATGAGCAGTTCTTC
TRBD1,13,TRBV20-1,TRBJ1-1,many,CSCRQGANTEAFF,TGCAGTTGCCGACAGGGCGCGAACACTGAAGCTTTCTTT
TRBD1,16,TRBV7-6,TRBJ2-7,.,CASSSPAGTGDYEQYF,TGTGCCAGCAGCTCACCGGCCGGGACAGGGGACTACGAGCAGTACTTC
.,13,TRBV5-4,TRBJ1-2,many,CASSLGASYGYTF,TGTGCCAGCAGCTTGGGGGCCTCCTATGGCTACACCTTC
.,15,TRBV7-2,TRBJ2-6,many,CASSREHSGANVLTF,TGTGCCAGCAGCCGTGAGCACTCTGGGGCCAACGTCCTGACTTTC
.,15,TRBV7-2,TRBJ2-1,many,CASSSRFGSESEQFF,TGTGCCAGCAGCTCTCGTTTTGGTAGCGAGAGTGAGCAGTTCTTC
TRBD1,15,TRBV12-3/TRBV12-4,TRBJ2-7,many,CASSPDRTIPYEQYF,TGTGCCAGCAGTCCGGACAGGACGATCCCCTACGAGCAGTACTTC
.,14,TRBV20-1,TRBJ1-2,many,CSAVRDNANYGYTF,TGCAGTGCTGTCCGGGACAATGCTAACTATGGCTACACCTTC
.,12,TRBV3-1,TRBJ2-3,many,CASRETGDTQYF,TGTGCCAGCAGAGAGACAGGAGATACGCAGTATTTT
TRBD2,15,TRBV4-2,TRBJ2-4,few,CASSQGGGSKNIQYF,TGTGCCAGCAGCCAAGGGGGGGGGTCCAAAAACATTCAGTACTTC
.,18,TRBV5-6,TRBJ2-2,few,CASSLGPPGHLLTGELFF,TGTGCCAGCAGCTTGGGGCCTCCGGGACACCTTTTAACCGGGGAGCTGTTTTTT
.,15,TRBV28,TRBJ1-1,few,CASSLPLTGENEAFF,TGTGCCAGCAGTTTACCCCTCACAGGAGAGAATGAAGCTTTCTTT